This T cell receptor beta chain comes out of a study of breast tumors, draining lymph nodes, adjacent tissues. Breast cancer patients provided tissue from their axillary draining lymph nodes. TCRdb redid the calling of the multiplex PCR reads with MiXCR, one entry per CDR3 protein. The sample has about 170,000 distinct CDR3 sequences; about 30% are singletons. The receptor's source is a female donor with breast cancer. Some clones in this sample may be carry-over from other donors' samples. The sequencing input was axillary lymph node tissue.

CDR3 bases: TGCGCCAGCAGCCTGGGGACAGGAGCCGCTAACTATGGCTACACCTTC. This encodes CASSLGTGAANYGYTF. The rearrangement links TRBV5-1 to TRBJ1-2; 8 bases align to TRBD1. After removal of 4 bases from V and 0 bases from J, the junction contained 8 bases not matched to a gene. The germline V gene encodes CDR1 SGHRS and CDR2 YFSETQ. The CDR3 contains 16 residues. Supplemented by reference TRBV5-1 and TRBJ1-2, the full variable domain reads KAGVTQTPRYLIKTRGQQVTLSCSPISGHRSVSWYQQTPGQGLQFLFEYFSETQRNKGNFPGRFSGRQFSNSRSEMNVSTLELGDSALYLCASSLGTGAANYGYTFGSGTRLTVV.